The subject of this entry is one T cell receptor beta chain. Its antigen is as yet unknown. Sequence at one end of the junction differs from germline and may be a read error. Germline V gene lookup returns CDR1 GTSNPN and CDR2 SVGIG (reference sequence). The CDR3 has 13 amino acids. Time point indicated: persistent/refractory GD, antithyroid drugs over 5 years with positive TRAb. TCR sequences were obtained from RNA taken from PBMCs. The data derive from a study of regulatory T cells in long-lasting Graves disease. iRepertoire HTBI primers and Arm-PCR of CDR3 regions built TCR beta libraries. TCRdb analysed the multiplex PCR reads with MiXCR anew, one entry per CDR3 protein. This sample has about 660,000 distinct CDR3 sequences, with around 30% found just once. Study observations and caveats: Patients whose Graves' disease persisted exhibited lower TCR diversity than those newly diagnosed. Patients with persistent disease showed a bias toward TRBV28, TRBJ1-2 and TRBJ2-5.

Sequenced here: peripheral blood mononuclear cells (PBMCs), sampled when the disease was refractory, from a patient treated with antithyroid drugs. This rearrangement joins TRBV30 to TRBJ2-5; D unresolved. The TCR comes from a female donor with Graves disease. The CDR3 nucleotides read TGTGCCTGGGGTGTACGGTCTCAAGAGACCCAGTACTTC. Protein: CAWGVRSQETQYF.